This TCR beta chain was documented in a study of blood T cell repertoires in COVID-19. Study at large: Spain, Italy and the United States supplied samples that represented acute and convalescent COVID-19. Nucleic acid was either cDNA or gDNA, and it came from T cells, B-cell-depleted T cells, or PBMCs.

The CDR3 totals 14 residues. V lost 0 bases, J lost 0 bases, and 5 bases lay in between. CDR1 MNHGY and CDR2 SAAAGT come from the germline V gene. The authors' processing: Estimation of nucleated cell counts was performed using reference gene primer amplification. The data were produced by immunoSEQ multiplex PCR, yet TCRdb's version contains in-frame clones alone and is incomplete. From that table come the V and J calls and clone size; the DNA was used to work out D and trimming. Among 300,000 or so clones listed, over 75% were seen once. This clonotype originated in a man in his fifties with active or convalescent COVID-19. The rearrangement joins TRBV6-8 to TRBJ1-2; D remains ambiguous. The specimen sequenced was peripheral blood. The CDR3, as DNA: TGTGCCAGCAGTTACTCCGTGTCTAACTATGGCTACACCTTC. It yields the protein CASSYSVSNYGYTF.